Listed below are T cell receptor beta chains from one sample, sequenced in a study of shared clonotypes between healthy human individuals. Some clones are missing from TCRdb's copy, which holds only in-frame ones; the method was immunoSEQ multiplex PCR. This table holds fewer than 650,000 clones, 60% to 85% found once. Specimen: PBMCs. These receptors came from a woman aged 40 to 55 in good health. Some clones in this sample may be carry-over from other donors' samples. Each CDR3 is given with its conserved first and last residue. The D gene is left open where the match is weak. The listing skips clone size in some rows; elsewhere it reads once, few, many or a size class.

clone size	V gene	J gene	D gene	CDR3 protein	CDR3 DNA
once	TRBV27	TRBJ2-2	.	CASSLWAPNTGELFF	TGTGCCAGCAGTTTGTGGGCCCCGAACACCGGGGAGCTGTTTTTT
many	TRBV5-1	TRBJ2-1	.	CASSLDRSLDEQFF	TGCGCCAGCAGCTTGGATCGGAGCTTGGATGAGCAGTTCTTC
.	TRBV5-1	TRBJ2-1	.	CASSLYDSGYNEQFF	TGCGCCAGCAGCCTTTACGATAGCGGATACAATGAGCAGTTCTTC
.	TRBV27	TRBJ2-3	.	CASSLSMTNTQYF	TGTGCCAGCAGTTTATCGATGACAAATACGCAGTATTTT
once	TRBV9	TRBJ2-5	.	CASSVGPAADRETQYF	TGTGCCAGCAGCGTAGGTCCAGCGGCTGATAGGGAGACCCAGTACTTC
.	TRBV20-1	TRBJ2-5	.	CSAILTETQYF	TGCAGTGCTATCCTGACAGAGACCCAGTACTTC
.	TRBV27	TRBJ1-1	.	CAVQQGSRTEAFF	TGTGCCGTACAGCAGGGGTCACGGACTGAAGCTTTCTTT
.	TRBV30	TRBJ2-3	TRBD2	CAWSPGTSGRSNTDTQYF	TGTGCCTGGAGTCCCGGGACTAGCGGGAGGTCAAACACAGATACGCAGTATTTT
once	TRBV29-1	TRBJ2-2	.	CSVGAVTGELFF	TGCAGCGTTGGAGCGGTAACCGGGGAGCTGTTTTTT
.	TRBV27	TRBJ1-4	.	CASSLGQFNEKLFF	TGTGCCAGCAGTTTAGGACAGTTTAATGAAAAACTGTTTTTT
.	TRBV18	TRBJ1-4	.	CASSPTVEKLVF	TGTGCCAGCTCACCTACCGTGGAAAAACTGGTTTTT
.	TRBV2	TRBJ2-3	TRBD1	CASRDRAIRTDTQYF	TGTGCCAGCAGGGACAGGGCGATACGCACAGATACGCAGTATTTT
.	TRBV5-1	TRBJ2-3	.	CASSLAGGASTDTQYF	TGCGCCAGCAGCTTGGCCGGAGGGGCCAGCACAGATACGCAGTATTTT